The TCR beta chain under discussion was sequenced for a study of blood T cells in healthy people across ages. This clonotype was seen more than once but under ten times. The CDR3 length is 14 residues. Germline lookup yields CDR1 SGHAT and CDR2 FQNNGV. A J-beta primer mix and a sample-barcoded 5' primer were used in a second PCR of roughly 6 to 11 cycles. Every individual sample yielded 2.5 million or more paired-end reads (each containing CDR3). TCRdb re-analysed the 5' RACE reads in MiXCR, keeping a single row per CDR3 protein. The table lists hundreds of thousands of distinct CDR3 sequences, roughly 24% of them singletons. These data also featured in a second study, about T cells of mothers and their children.

The chain is built from TRBV11-2 and TRBJ2-5; the D is unclear. The end of the DNA aligns better with TRBJ2-1, so the J call may be wrong. The source is a boy aged 5-17 years in good health. The sequencing sample was made of blood. The CDR3 region is CASSTDTYYNEQFF. CDR3 DNA: TGTGCCAGCAGCACAGACACCTACTACAATGAGCAGTTCTTC.